Shown below are 3 T cell receptor beta chains from a single sample sequenced in a study of shared T cell receptors in the human thymus. The method was immunoSEQ multiplex PCR; TCRdb's version includes in-frame clones alone and lacks a portion of them. The sample consists of approximately 760,000 clones, 80% to 90% of them appearing once. The sample also formed part of further work on human thymus T cells.

The sequenced sample was thymocytes. Source of these receptors: a girl in the first two years of life with a congenital heart defect.

The CDR3 loop reads CASSYSTGQGYTF. The CDR3, as DNA: TGTGCCAGCAGTTACTCGACAGGGCAGGGCTACACCTTC. The chain joins TRBV6-6 to TRBJ1-2; 7 nucleotides align to TRBD1. V dropped 0 bases and J dropped 8; count of bases not matched to a gene: 3. The CDR3 has 13 residues. The germline V gene encodes CDR1 MNHNY and CDR2 SVGAGI (reference sequence).

The chain carries TRBV5-6 and TRBJ2-4; D may be TRBD2 (5 bases). The V gene's germline CDR1 is SGHDT and CDR2 YYEEEE. This CDR3 region has 17 residues. V dropped 4 bases and J dropped 0 bases, with 17 bases sitting between them. The DNA of the CDR3 is TGTGCCAGCAGCCGCCGACCGACTAAGCTAGCCAAAAACATTCAGTACTTC. It encodes CASSRRPTKLAKNIQYF.

The gene calls are TRBV9 and TRBJ2-2; 7 bases match TRBD2. Germline V gene data show CDR1 as SGDLS and CDR2 as YYNGEE. This CDR3 is 15 amino acids long. The ends lost 4 bases at V and 2 bases at J; junction bases unmatched: 5. CDR3 sequence (DNA): TGTGCCAGCAGCCCTCTAGCGGATAACACCGGGGAGCTGTTTTTT. Amino acid sequence: CASSPLADNTGELFF.